This T cell receptor beta chain was retrieved from a study of blood T cell repertoires in COVID-19. For the study at large: Some COVID-19 samples were acute and others convalescent; all came from the United States, Italy and Spain. Sources were T cells, B-cell-depleted T cells, or PBMCs; the material itself was cDNA or gDNA.

Germline lookup yields CDR1 KGHSH and CDR2 LQKENI. CDR3 size: 15 residues. V shed 3 bases, J shed 5 bases, and the junction held 7 bases outside the gene matches. In the study's own analysis: Estimation of nucleated cell counts relied on the amplification of reference gene primers. This table comes from immunoSEQ multiplex PCR, and its TCRdb copy is limited to in-frame clones, with some not included. V and J calls and clone size are copied from that table; D and trimming were computed from the DNA. The table lists 200,000 or so clones, about four fifths of them singletons. V usage is TRBV18 and J usage is TRBJ2-7; 10 bases align to TRBD1. Sequenced: peripheral blood. This receptor was taken from a woman in her sixties with acute or convalescent COVID-19. The CDR3: CASSPTGQGYDEQYF. The CDR3 DNA follows: TGTGCCAGCTCACCTACGGGACAGGGGTACGACGAGCAGTACTTC.